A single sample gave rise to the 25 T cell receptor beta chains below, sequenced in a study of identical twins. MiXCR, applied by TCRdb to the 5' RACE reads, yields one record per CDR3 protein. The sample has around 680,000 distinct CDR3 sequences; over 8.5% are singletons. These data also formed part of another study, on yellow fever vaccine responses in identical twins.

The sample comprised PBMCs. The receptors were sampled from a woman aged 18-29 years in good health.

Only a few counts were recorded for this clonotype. The CDR3 DNA reads TGTGCCAGCAGCTCGTACCGGGGTACGGCCCAAAAAAACATTCAGTACTTC. Its protein is CASSSYRGTAQKNIQYF. The genes are TRBV11-2 and TRBJ2-4; maybe TRBD2 (5 bases). In germline, CDR1 is SGHAT, CDR2 FQNNGV. V shed 4 bases and J shed 4 bases, with 20 bases lying between them. The CDR3 is 17 residues long. The whole variable domain, filled in from reference TRBV11-2 and TRBJ2-4, reads EAGVAQSPRYKIIEKRQSVAFWCNPISGHATLYWYQQILGQGPKLLIQFQNNGVVDDSQLPKDRFSAERLKGVDSTLKIQPAKLEDSAVYLCASSSYRGTAQKNIQYFGAGTRLSVL.

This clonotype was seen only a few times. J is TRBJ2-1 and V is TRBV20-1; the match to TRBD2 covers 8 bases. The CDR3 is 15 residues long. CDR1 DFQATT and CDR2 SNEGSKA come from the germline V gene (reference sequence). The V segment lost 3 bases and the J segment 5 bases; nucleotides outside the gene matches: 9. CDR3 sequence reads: CSASSTSGKDNEQFF. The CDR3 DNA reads TGCAGTGCTAGCAGCACTAGCGGAAAGGACAATGAGCAGTTCTTC.

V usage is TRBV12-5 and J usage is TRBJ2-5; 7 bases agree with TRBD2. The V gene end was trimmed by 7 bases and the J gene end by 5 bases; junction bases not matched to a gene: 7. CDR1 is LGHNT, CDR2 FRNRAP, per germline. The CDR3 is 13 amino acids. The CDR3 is CASAWGGVETQYF. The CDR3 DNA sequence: TGTGCTAGTGCCTGGGGGGGGGTGGAGACCCAGTACTTC.

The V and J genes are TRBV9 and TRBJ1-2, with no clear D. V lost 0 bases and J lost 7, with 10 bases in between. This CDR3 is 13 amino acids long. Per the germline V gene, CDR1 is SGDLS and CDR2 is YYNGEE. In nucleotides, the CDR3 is TGTGCCAGCAGCGTAGGCGGGCGGTCTGGCTACACCTTC. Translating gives CASSVGGRSGYTF.

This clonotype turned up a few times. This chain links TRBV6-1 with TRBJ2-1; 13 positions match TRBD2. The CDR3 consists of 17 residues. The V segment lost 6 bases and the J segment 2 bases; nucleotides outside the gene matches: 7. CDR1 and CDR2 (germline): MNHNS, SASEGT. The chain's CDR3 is CASRTSGGGTTYNEQFF. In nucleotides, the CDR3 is TGTGCCAGCAGAACTAGCGGGGGGGGCACCACCTACAATGAGCAGTTCTTC.

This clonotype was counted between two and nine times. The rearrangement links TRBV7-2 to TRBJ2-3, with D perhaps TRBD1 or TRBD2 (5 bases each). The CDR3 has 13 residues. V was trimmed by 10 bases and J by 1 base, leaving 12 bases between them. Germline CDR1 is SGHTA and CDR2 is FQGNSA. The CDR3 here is CANRDRGTDTQYF. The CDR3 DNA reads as TGTGCCAACCGGGACCGCGGCACAGATACGCAGTATTTT.

DNA for the CDR3: TGTGCCAGCAGCCATCGACAGGGTAATGAGCAGTTCTTC. This encodes CASSHRQGNEQFF. This rearrangement joins TRBV12-3 or TRBV12-4 to TRBJ2-1, with 7 nucleotides matching TRBD1. After removal of 6 bases from V and 7 bases from J, the junction contained 6 bases not matched to a gene. The length of the CDR3 is 13 residues.

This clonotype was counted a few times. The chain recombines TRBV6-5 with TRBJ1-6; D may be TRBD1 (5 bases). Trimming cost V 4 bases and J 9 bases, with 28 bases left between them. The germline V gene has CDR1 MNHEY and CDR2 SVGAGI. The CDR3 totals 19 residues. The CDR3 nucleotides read TGTGCCAGCAGTTTCTTCCCGGGACCACAGTCTCCGATGACTTCACCCCTCCACTTT. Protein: CASSFFPGPQSPMTSPLHF.

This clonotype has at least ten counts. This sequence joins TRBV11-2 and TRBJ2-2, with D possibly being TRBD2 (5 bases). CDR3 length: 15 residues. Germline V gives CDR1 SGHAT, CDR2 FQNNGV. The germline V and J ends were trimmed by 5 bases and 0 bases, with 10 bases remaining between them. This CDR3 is CASSELDANTGELFF. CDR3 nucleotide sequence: TGTGCCAGCAGCGAACTAGACGCGAACACCGGGGAGCTGTTTTTT. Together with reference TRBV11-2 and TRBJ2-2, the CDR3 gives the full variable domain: EAGVAQSPRYKIIEKRQSVAFWCNPISGHATLYWYQQILGQGPKLLIQFQNNGVVDDSQLPKDRFSAERLKGVDSTLKIQPAKLEDSAVYLCASSELDANTGELFFGEGSRLTVL.

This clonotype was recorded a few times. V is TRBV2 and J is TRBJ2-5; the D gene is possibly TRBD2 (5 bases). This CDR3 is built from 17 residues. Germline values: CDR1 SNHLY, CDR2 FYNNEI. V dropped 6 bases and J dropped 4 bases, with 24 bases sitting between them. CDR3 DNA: TGTGCCAGCAGCCCACTCCCACAGCGGTTCGGGGTAGAGACCCAGTACTTC. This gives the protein CASSPLPQRFGVETQYF.

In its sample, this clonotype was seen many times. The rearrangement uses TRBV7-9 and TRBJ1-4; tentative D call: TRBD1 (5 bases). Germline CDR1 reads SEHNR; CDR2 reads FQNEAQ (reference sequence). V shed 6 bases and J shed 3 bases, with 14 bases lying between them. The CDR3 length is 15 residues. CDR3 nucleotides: TGTGCCAGCAGGGAAGAGGGGTCCCCTAATGAAAAACTGTTTTTT. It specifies CASREEGSPNEKLFF.

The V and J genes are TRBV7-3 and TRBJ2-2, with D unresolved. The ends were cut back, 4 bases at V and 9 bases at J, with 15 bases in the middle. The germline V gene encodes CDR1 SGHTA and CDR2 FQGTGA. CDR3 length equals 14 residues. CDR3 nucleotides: TGTGCCAGCAGCTATGGAACAACGACCCGGGAGCTGTTTTTT. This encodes CASSYGTTTRELFF.

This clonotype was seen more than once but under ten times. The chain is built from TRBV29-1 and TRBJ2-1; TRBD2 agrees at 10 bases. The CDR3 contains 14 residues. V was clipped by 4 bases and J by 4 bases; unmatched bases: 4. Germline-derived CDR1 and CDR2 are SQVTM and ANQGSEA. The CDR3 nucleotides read TGCAGCGTTGGCGGACTAGCGGATTACAATGAGCAGTTCTTC. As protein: CSVGGLADYNEQFF.

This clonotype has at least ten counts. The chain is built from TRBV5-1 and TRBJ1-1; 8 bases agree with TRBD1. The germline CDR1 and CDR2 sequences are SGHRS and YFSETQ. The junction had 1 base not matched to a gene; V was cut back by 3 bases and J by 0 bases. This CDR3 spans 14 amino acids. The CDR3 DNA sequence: TGCGCCAGCAGCTCGGGACAGGTGAACACTGAAGCTTTCTTT. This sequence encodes CASSSGQVNTEAFF.

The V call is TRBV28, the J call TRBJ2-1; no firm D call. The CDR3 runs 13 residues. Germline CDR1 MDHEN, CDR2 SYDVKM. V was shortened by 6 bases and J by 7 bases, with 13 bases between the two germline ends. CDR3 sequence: CASSTFAINEQFF. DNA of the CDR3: TGTGCCAGCAGCACATTCGCAATTAATGAGCAGTTCTTC.

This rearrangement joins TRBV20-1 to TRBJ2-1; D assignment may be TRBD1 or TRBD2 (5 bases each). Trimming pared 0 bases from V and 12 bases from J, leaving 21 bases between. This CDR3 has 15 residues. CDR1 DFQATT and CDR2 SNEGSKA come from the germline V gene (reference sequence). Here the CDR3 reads CSARDPRGEQGTQFF. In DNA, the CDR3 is TGCAGTGCTAGAGATCCCCGGGGTGAGCAAGGGACGCAGTTCTTC.

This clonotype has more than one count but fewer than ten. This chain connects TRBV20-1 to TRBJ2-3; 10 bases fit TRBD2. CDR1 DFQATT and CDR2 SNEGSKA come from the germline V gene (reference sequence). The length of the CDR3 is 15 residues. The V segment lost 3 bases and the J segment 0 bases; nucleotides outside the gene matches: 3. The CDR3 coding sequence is TGCAGTGCTAGTGCACTAGCGGGAAGCACAGATACGCAGTATTTT. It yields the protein CSASALAGSTDTQYF.

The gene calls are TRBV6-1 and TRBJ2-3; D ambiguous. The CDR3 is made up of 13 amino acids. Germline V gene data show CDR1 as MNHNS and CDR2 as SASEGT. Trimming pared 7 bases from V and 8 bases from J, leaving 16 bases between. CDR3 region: CASKPSSWATQYF. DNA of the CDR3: TGTGCCAGCAAGCCGTCGAGTTGGGCTACGCAGTATTTT.

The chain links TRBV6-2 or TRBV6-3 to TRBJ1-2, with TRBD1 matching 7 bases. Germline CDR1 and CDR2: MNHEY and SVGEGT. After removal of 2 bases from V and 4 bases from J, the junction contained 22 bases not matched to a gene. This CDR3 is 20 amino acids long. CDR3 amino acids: CASSYSPTGVTLGVTYGYTF. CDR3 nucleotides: TGTGCCAGCAGTTACAGCCCCACAGGGGTTACTCTAGGGGTAACCTATGGCTACACCTTC.

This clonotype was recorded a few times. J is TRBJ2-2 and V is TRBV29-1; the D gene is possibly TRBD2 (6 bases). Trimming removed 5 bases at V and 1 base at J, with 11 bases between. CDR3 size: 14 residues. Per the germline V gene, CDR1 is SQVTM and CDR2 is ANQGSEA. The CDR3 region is CSVRRELNTGELFF. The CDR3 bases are TGCAGCGTTAGACGGGAGCTGAACACCGGGGAGCTGTTTTTT.

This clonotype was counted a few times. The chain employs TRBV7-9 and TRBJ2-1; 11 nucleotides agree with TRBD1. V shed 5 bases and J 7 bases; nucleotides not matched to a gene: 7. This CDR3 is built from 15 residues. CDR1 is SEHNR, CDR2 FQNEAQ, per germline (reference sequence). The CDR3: CASSIGQGAANEQFF. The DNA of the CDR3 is TGTGCCAGCAGCATCGGACAGGGGGCCGCAAATGAGCAGTTCTTC.

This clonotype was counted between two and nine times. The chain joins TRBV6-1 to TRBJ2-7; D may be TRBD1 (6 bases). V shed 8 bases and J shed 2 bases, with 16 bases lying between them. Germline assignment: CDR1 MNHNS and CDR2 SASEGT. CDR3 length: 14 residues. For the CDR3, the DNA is TGTGCCAGCTGGGGGCAGGGCAGCCCCTACGAGCAGTACTTC. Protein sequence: CASWGQGSPYEQYF.

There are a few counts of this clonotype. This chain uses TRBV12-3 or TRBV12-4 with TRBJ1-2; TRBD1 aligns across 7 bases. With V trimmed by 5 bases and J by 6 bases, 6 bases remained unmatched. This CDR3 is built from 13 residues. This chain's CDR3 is CASSRQGSNGYTF. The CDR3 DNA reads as TGTGCCAGCAGTAGACAGGGTTCAAATGGCTACACCTTC.

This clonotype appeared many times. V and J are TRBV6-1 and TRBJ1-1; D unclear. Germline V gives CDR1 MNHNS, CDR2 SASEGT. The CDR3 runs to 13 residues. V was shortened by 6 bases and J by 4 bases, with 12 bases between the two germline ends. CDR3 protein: CASRVNWGTEAFF. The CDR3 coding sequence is TGTGCCAGCAGGGTTAATTGGGGCACTGAAGCTTTCTTT.

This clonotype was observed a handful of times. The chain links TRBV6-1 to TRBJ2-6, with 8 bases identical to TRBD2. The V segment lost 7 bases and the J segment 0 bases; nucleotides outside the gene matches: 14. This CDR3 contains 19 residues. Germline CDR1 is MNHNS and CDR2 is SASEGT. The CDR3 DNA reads TGTGCCAGCACCCGACCCCTCGAGCGGGGGACCTCTGGGGCCAACGTCCTGACTTTC. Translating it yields CASTRPLERGTSGANVLTF.